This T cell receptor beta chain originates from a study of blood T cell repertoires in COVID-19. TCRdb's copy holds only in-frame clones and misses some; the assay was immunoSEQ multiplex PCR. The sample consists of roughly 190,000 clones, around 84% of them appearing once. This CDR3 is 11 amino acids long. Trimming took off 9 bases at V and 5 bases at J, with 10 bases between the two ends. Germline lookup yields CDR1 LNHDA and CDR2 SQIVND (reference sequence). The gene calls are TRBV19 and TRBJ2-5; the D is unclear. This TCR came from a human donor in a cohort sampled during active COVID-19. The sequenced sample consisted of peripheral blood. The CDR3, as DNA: TGTGCCAGCGCAACCCGGGAGACCCAGTACTTC. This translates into CASATRETQYF.